A selection of T cell receptor beta chains follows, all from one sample in a study of blood T cell repertoires in COVID-19. Profiling relied on immunoSEQ multiplex PCR, and the TCRdb table lists in-frame clones only, not all of them. The data hold tens of thousands of clones, with approximately 85% observed a single time. Sequences were obtained from peripheral blood. The receptors come from a human donor in a cohort sampled during active COVID-19. CDR3s include the opening cysteine and the closing phenylalanine or tryptophan. The D gene is left open where the match is weak. Clone size, where shown, is once, few, many, or a class for clones that have expanded.

clone_size | j_call | v_call | d_call | cdr3_nt | cdr3_aa
- | TRBJ2-1 | TRBV9 | TRBD2 | TGTGCCAGCAGCGTAGATAGCGGGGCCTACAATGAGCAGTTCTTC | CASSVDSGAYNEQFF
- | TRBJ1-2 | TRBV2 | - | TGTGCCAGCAACGAGATTAACTATGGCTACACCTTC | CASNEINYGYTF
- | TRBJ1-4 | TRBV6-5 | TRBD1 | TGTGCCAGCAGTTCCTCAACGGACAGGGGGCTGGGGAAACTGTTTTTT | CASSSSTDRGLGKLFF
- | TRBJ1-4 | TRBV5-8 | - | TGTGCCAGCAGCCGGGGACATAACGAAAAACTGTTTTTT | CASSRGHNEKLFF
- | TRBJ2-7 | TRBV5-1 | TRBD2 | TGCGCCAGCAGCTTGGGACTAGCGGGGGGTGCACCCTACGAGCAGTACTTC | CASSLGLAGGAPYEQYF
- | TRBJ2-7 | TRBV5-6 | - | TGTGCCAGCAGCTTAGGGCAGGGCCTATACGAGCAGTACTTC | CASSLGQGLYEQYF
- | TRBJ1-1 | TRBV7-3 | - | TGTGCCAGCAGCTTAATAGGTGGGAGCACTGAAGCTTTCTTT | CASSLIGGSTEAFF
- | TRBJ1-2 | TRBV27 | - | TGTGCCAGCAGTGCTAACGGAAACGACGGGGGGAGGATCTATGGCTACACCTTC | CASSANGNDGGRIYGYTF
- | TRBJ1-2 | TRBV5-1 | TRBD1 | TGCGCCAGCAGGGCAGGACAGGCTGTTTATGGCTACACCTTC | CASRAGQAVYGYTF
- | TRBJ1-6 | TRBV18 | - | TGTGCCAGCTCCCCAGACAAGAATAATTCACCCCTCCACTTT | CASSPDKNNSPLHF
- | TRBJ2-2 | TRBV5-1 | - | TGCGCCAGCAGCTTGGAACAGATAACAACCGGGGAGCTGTTTTTT | CASSLEQITTGELFF
- | TRBJ2-5 | TRBV30 | TRBD2 | TGTGCCTGGAGTGTGGGACGACTAGCGAGCGGGGAGACCCAGTACTTC | CAWSVGRLASGETQYF
- | TRBJ2-2 | TRBV5-1 | - | TGCGCCAGCAGCTTGGGAGTATCGAACACCGGGGAGCTGTTTTTT | CASSLGVSNTGELFF
- | TRBJ2-3 | TRBV15 | TRBD1 | TGTGCCACCAGCTCAAGGACAGGGGGGGCGGATACGCAGTATTTT | CATSSRTGGADTQYF
- | TRBJ2-3 | TRBV19 | TRBD2 | TGTGCCAGTAGTTCTGGACTAGCGGGAGACTCGCATACGCAGTATTTT | CASSSGLAGDSHTQYF
- | TRBJ2-7 | TRBV5-1 | TRBD1 | TGCGCCAGCAGCTCGCCGGGACAGGGTTACGAGCAGTACTTC | CASSSPGQGYEQYF
- | TRBJ1-5 | TRBV11-2 | - | TGTGCCAGCAGCTTAGATTTAAGCAATCAGCCCCAGCATTTT | CASSLDLSNQPQHF
- | TRBJ1-1 | TRBV30 | - | TGTGCCTGGAGTGTTCCGGACACTGAAGCTTTCTTT | CAWSVPDTEAFF
- | TRBJ2-3 | TRBV7-2 | TRBD1 | TGTGCCAGCAAGACCGGGGGACAGGGGGATACGCAGTATTTT | CASKTGGQGDTQYF
- | TRBJ1-3 | TRBV5-4 | TRBD1 | TGTGCCAGCAGCTTGGCCGGGACAGGCTACTCTGGAAACACCATATATTTT | CASSLAGTGYSGNTIYF
- | TRBJ2-7 | TRBV6-2/TRBV6-3 | TRBD2 | TGTGCCAGCAGTTTCCGTCCGACTAGCGCTAAATCCTACGAGCAGTACTTC | CASSFRPTSAKSYEQYF
- | TRBJ2-5 | TRBV19 | TRBD2 | TGTGCCAGTAGTATAGGCGCTAGCGGGGAGACCCAGTACTTC | CASSIGASGETQYF
- | TRBJ1-6 | TRBV14 | - | TGTGCCAGCAGCCATCAACATCAGAATTCACCCCTCCACTTT | CASSHQHQNSPLHF
- | TRBJ2-1 | TRBV9 | TRBD2 | TGTGCCAGCAGCGTTGGGGGGGACCCAGAGGCGAATGAGCAGTTCTTC | CASSVGGDPEANEQFF
- | TRBJ1-5 | TRBV27 | TRBD1 | TGTGCCAGCAGTTCCGCGGGGACAGGGTACAATCAGCCCCAGCATTTT | CASSSAGTGYNQPQHF
- | TRBJ2-7 | TRBV4-1 | TRBD2 | TGCGCCAGCAGCCAAGAAGGACGGGGGGTCTTGTACGAGCAGTACTTC | CASSQEGRGVLYEQYF
- | TRBJ1-1 | TRBV30 | - | TGTGCCTGGAGTGTCGGGACTGAAGCTTTCTTT | CAWSVGTEAFF
- | TRBJ2-4 | TRBV19 | - | TGTGCCAGTAGGGCCTCAGGGAACATTCAGTACTTC | CASRASGNIQYF
- | TRBJ1-4 | TRBV27 | TRBD1 | TGTGCCAGCAGTTTATCCGGTAACAGGGGAAACTGGGAAAAACTGTTTTTT | CASSLSGNRGNWEKLFF
few | TRBJ2-2 | TRBV6-5 | - | TGTGCCAGCTTTACCAGGGGCACCGGGGAGCTGTTTTTT | CASFTRGTGELFF
- | TRBJ2-2 | TRBV5-1 | - | TGCGCCAGCAGCCAGTCGAACACCGGGGAGCTGTTTTTT | CASSQSNTGELFF
- | TRBJ1-6 | TRBV9 | - | TGTGCCAGCAGCCCCTCTGCCCTACAGGGCTTGGGTTCACCCCTCCACTTT | CASSPSALQGLGSPLHF
- | TRBJ2-3 | TRBV10-3 | TRBD2 | TGTGCCATCAGTGATAGCGGGATAGGCGCAGATACGCAGTATTTT | CAISDSGIGADTQYF
few | TRBJ1-5 | TRBV5-4 | - | TGTGCCAGCAGCTTGAAGGGGAGCAATCAGCCCCAGCATTTT | CASSLKGSNQPQHF
- | TRBJ1-1 | TRBV9 | - | TGTGCCAGCAGCGTAGTGGGAGGCACAGCTTTCTTT | CASSVVGGTAFF
- | TRBJ1-6 | TRBV6-5 | - | TGTGCCACCCGTCGACAGGCCGATAATTCACCCCTCCACTTT | CATRRQADNSPLHF
- | TRBJ2-3 | TRBV19 | TRBD2 | TGTGCCAGTACCACTAGCGGGACCCGCACAGATACGCAGTATTTT | CASTTSGTRTDTQYF
- | TRBJ1-2 | TRBV5-4 | TRBD1 | TGTGCCAGCAGCATCGGGACAGATTTATGGGGCTACACCTTC | CASSIGTDLWGYTF
- | TRBJ2-3 | TRBV7-2 | TRBD2 | TGTGCCAGCAGCTTAGGTAGCGGGAACACAGATACGCAGTATTTT | CASSLGSGNTDTQYF
- | TRBJ1-5 | TRBV2 | TRBD1 | TGTGCCAGCAGTGAATTTCGGACAGGGGGCACTCAGCCCCAGCATTTT | CASSEFRTGGTQPQHF